Each of the 21 T cell receptor beta chains below was sequenced from the same sample in a study of shared clonotypes between healthy human individuals. Assay used: immunoSEQ multiplex PCR; TCRdb lists only in-frame clones, some missing. The sample lists 450,000 to 500,000 clones; 81% were seen once. Sequenced material: PBMCs. Receptors originate from a woman aged 35 to 49 in good health. Some clones in this sample may be carry-over from other donors' samples.

This CDR3 reads CASSLPAGENEQYF. CDR3 nucleotide sequence: TGCGCCAGCAGCTTGCCGGCGGGAGAGAACGAGCAGTACTTC. This chain links TRBV5-1 with TRBJ2-7; 7 bases align to TRBD2. CDR1 is SGHRS, CDR2 YFSETQ, per germline. V lost 1 base, J lost 5 bases, and 6 bases stayed unmatched. CDR3 length: 14 amino acids.

The chain recombines TRBV28 with TRBJ2-1, with 12 bases identical to TRBD2. Germline CDR1 and CDR2: MDHEN and SYDVKM. The CDR3 sequence is 15 residues long. Trimming took 6 bases from V and 8 from J; bases not matched to a gene: 8. CDR3 loop: CASSPTSGRIYEQFF. DNA of the CDR3: TGTGCCAGCAGCCCGACTAGCGGGAGAATCTATGAGCAGTTCTTC.

CDR3 sequence (DNA): TGCGCCAGCTCCCTGGGCCAGGGTAGGGGTCACGAGCAGTACTTC. Translated: CASSLGQGRGHEQYF. The chain combines TRBV5-1 with TRBJ2-7, with D perhaps TRBD1 (5 bases). The germline gives CDR1 SGHRS, CDR2 YFSETQ. The CDR3 has 15 amino acids. The V end was cut by 7 bases, the J end by 5 bases, with 22 bases between.

This clone is a singleton in its sample. The chain recombines TRBV4-1 with TRBJ2-7; 7 nucleotides line up with TRBD2. This CDR3 has 15 amino acids. Unmatched junction bases numbered 7, after V lost 1 base and J lost 4 bases. Germline V lookup: CDR1 MGHRA, CDR2 YSYEKL. The CDR3 nucleotides read TGCGCCAGCAGCCAAGGAAGCGGGGCCTTGTACGAGCAGTACTTC. Protein product: CASSQGSGALYEQYF.

The CDR3 coding sequence is TGTGCCATCAATGACGGGACCCACGAGCAGTACTTC. It yields the protein CAINDGTHEQYF. J is TRBJ2-7 and V is TRBV10-3, with D perhaps assigned TRBD1 or TRBD2 (5 bases each). The CDR3 totals 12 residues. Trimming shortened V by 7 bases and J by 5 bases, and 12 bases separated the two germline ends. Germline lookup yields CDR1 ENHRY and CDR2 SYGVKD.

The table lists this clone with a count of one. The chain links TRBV4-1 to TRBJ2-7; D not certain. Germline CDR1 and CDR2: MGHRA and YSYEKL. This CDR3 has 14 residues. Between the trimmed V and J ends, which lost 0 bases and 2 bases, there was a span of 8 bases. The CDR3 is CASSQDSGPYEQYF. CDR3 bases: TGCGCCAGCAGCCAAGACTCCGGTCCCTACGAGCAGTACTTC.

This clone was detected many times. The sample carries other DNA sequences with the same CDR3. This sequence joins TRBV18 and TRBJ2-5; no clear D. V was pared by 1 base and J by 3 bases, with 6 bases between. Germline lookup yields CDR1 KGHSH and CDR2 LQKENI. This CDR3 is built from 13 residues. CDR3 amino acids: CASSPRQKETQYF. The CDR3 nucleotides are TGTGCCAGCTCACCACGTCAGAAAGAGACCCAGTACTTC.

V is TRBV11-2 and J is TRBJ2-5, with 7 positions matching TRBD1. Germline lookup yields CDR1 SGHAT and CDR2 FQNNGV. V shed 5 bases, J shed 4 bases, and the junction held 13 bases outside the gene matches. The CDR3 is made up of 16 amino acids. CDR3 protein: CASSNKQDRSLETQYF. The CDR3 region has the DNA TGTGCCAGCAGCAATAAACAGGACAGGAGTTTAGAGACCCAGTACTTC.

This clone showed up just a few times. The chain links TRBV2 to TRBJ2-7; the D gene is possibly TRBD2 (5 bases). The CDR3 is made up of 16 amino acids. Trimming removed 1 base from V and 5 bases from J, with 18 bases in between. Germline V CDR1 and CDR2: SNHLY, FYNNEI. The CDR3 DNA follows: TGTGCCAGCAGTGAAGGAAGGACTGCGGCAACCCACGAGCAGTACTTC. Translating it yields CASSEGRTAATHEQYF.

This clone was observed a handful of times. Given a far larger clone just one base away, this is likely a sequencing read error. The identical CDR3 is also encoded by other nucleotide sequences in the sample. The chain joins TRBV7-9 to TRBJ1-4; D gene unclear. The CDR3 is 14 amino acids. Deletions cut 0 bases from V and 7 bases from J, with 9 bases between. Per germline, CDR1 SEHNR and CDR2 FQNEAQ (reference sequence). The CDR3 loop is CASSLALTGEKLFF. The CDR3 DNA follows: TGTGCCAGCAGCTTAGCTCTAACGGGTGAAAAACTGTTTTTT.

This clone was counted a few times. The chain couples TRBV5-1 to TRBJ1-2; 8 bases align to TRBD1. The V and J ends lost 6 bases and 3 bases, in that order; junction bases with no gene match: 4. From germline, CDR1 is SGHRS and CDR2 YFSETQ. This CDR3 spans 13 amino acids. The CDR3 protein is CASNTGGDYGYTF. CDR3 DNA: TGCGCCAGCAATACAGGGGGAGACTATGGCTACACCTTC.

There are a few counts of this clone. The CDR3 region is CASSYSYYEQYF. In nucleotides, the CDR3 is TGTGCCAGCAGTTACTCGTACTACGAGCAGTACTTC. V usage is TRBV6-6 and J usage is TRBJ2-7; no definite D call. Trimming removed 0 bases at V and 3 bases at J, with 3 bases between. Per germline, CDR1 MNHNY and CDR2 SVGAGI (reference sequence). CDR3 size: 12 residues.

This chain connects TRBV27 to TRBJ1-1, with D tentatively TRBD1 (6 bases). Germline assignment: CDR1 MNHEY and CDR2 SMNVEV (reference sequence). The CDR3 is 14 amino acids. The ends were cut back, 3 bases at V and 4 bases at J, with 12 bases in the middle. The CDR3 DNA sequence: TGTGCCAGCAGTTTTGGCAGGGGAGGCACTGAAGCTTTCTTT. Translation: CASSFGRGGTEAFF.

Concerning this clone: A read error is likely here: a far larger clone is one base away. The identical CDR3 is also encoded by other nucleotide sequences in the sample. V and J are TRBV30 and TRBJ2-7; D is perhaps TRBD2 (5 bases). Germline CDR1 is GTSNPN and CDR2 is SVGIG (reference sequence). The CDR3 runs to 13 residues. The CDR3 here is CARSVPEAYEQYF. DNA for the CDR3: TGTGCCCGGAGTGTCCCGGAGGCCTACGAGCAGTACTTC.

The gene calls are TRBV4-3 and TRBJ2-5; the D is unclear. V was cut by 0 bases and J by 2 bases, with 13 bases left in between. Germline loops: CDR1 LGHNA, CDR2 YSLEER. This CDR3 has 16 residues. This CDR3 reads CASSQELGPPQETQYF. CDR3 coding DNA: TGCGCCAGCAGCCAAGAATTAGGGCCGCCTCAAGAGACCCAGTACTTC.

This sequence joins TRBV18 and TRBJ2-6, with TRBD2 as a possible D gene (6 bases). Germline-derived CDR1 and CDR2 are KGHSH and LQKENI. Trimming cost V 3 bases and J 0 bases, with 9 bases left between them. The CDR3 is 16 residues long. The CDR3 loop is CASSPGGRSGANVLTF. The CDR3 region has the DNA TGTGCCAGCTCACCGGGGGGACGCTCTGGGGCCAACGTCCTGACTTTC.

This clone has just one count. This may come from a read error, since a much larger clone is one base off. The gene calls are TRBV10-2 and TRBJ1-4; no definite D call. The CDR3 loop spans 13 amino acids. V dropped 6 bases and J dropped 0 bases, with 5 bases sitting between them. CDR1 WSHSY and CDR2 SAAADI come from the germline V gene. In DNA form, the CDR3 reads TGCGCCAGCAGGGGTGCAACTAATGAAAAACTGTTTTTT. It translates to CASRGATNEKLFF.

CDR3 protein: CASSLSHGRLNTGELFF. The CDR3 DNA reads as TGTGCCAGCAGCCTGAGCCACGGGAGGCTGAACACCGGGGAGCTGTTTTTT. The chain couples TRBV13 to TRBJ2-2, with 7 bases that match TRBD2. Germline assignment: CDR1 PRHDT and CDR2 FYEKMQ (reference sequence). The CDR3 is made up of 17 amino acids. The V gene end was trimmed by 5 bases and the J gene end by 1 base; junction bases not matched to a gene: 10.

With respect to this clone: One base separates it from a far larger clone, so it is likely a read error. CDR3 nucleotide sequence: TGTGCCAGCAGGATTAGCACAGATACGCAGTATTTT. Its protein product is CASRISTDTQYF. This chain connects TRBV6-1 to TRBJ2-3; D not resolved. The CDR3 extends over 12 amino acids. Germline V gene data show CDR1 as MNHNS and CDR2 as SASEGT. Trimming cost V 6 bases and J 0 bases, with 4 bases left between them.

The chain couples TRBV30 to TRBJ2-7; D gene unclear. V shed 4 bases and J shed 2 bases, with 9 bases lying between them. CDR3 length equals 12 residues. Germline CDR1 GTSNPN, CDR2 SVGIG (reference sequence). CDR3 nucleotide sequence: TGTGCCTGGACAACAGCTACCTACGAGCAGTACTTC. It encodes CAWTTATYEQYF.

The chain joins TRBV7-9 to TRBJ2-3, with 10 bases identical to TRBD2. This CDR3 is 14 amino acids long. CDR1 is SEHNR, CDR2 FQNEAQ, per germline (reference sequence). V gave up 3 bases and J gave up 15 bases; unmatched junction bases: 12. CDR3 amino acids: CASSLMLAGVHKYF. CDR3 in DNA: TGTGCCAGCAGCTTGATGCTAGCGGGAGTCCACAAATATTTT.